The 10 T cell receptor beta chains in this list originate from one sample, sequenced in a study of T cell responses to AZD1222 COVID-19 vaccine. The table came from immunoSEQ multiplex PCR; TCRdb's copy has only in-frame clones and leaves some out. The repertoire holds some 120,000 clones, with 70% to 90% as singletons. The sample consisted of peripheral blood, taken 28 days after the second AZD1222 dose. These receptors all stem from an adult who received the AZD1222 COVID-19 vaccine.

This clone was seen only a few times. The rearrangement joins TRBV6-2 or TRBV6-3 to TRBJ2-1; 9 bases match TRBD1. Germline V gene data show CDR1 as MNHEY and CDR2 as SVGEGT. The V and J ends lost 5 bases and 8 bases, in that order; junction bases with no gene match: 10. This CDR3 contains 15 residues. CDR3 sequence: CASSPTGGSVDEQFF. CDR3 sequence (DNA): TGTGCCAGCAGTCCCACAGGGGGCAGTGTCGATGAGCAGTTCTTC.

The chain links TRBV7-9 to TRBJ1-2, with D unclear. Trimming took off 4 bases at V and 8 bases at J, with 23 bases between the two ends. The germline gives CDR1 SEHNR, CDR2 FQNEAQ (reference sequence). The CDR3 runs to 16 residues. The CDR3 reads CASSSPRALGKEGYTF. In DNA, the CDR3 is TGTGCCAGCAGCTCACCTAGGGCGTTGGGGAAGGAAGGCTACACCTTC.

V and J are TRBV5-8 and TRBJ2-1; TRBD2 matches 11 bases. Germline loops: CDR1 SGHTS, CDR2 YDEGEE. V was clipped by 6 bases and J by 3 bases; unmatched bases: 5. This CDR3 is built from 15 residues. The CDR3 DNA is TGTGCCAGCACTAGCGGGGGGATGCTCTACAATGAGCAGTTCTTC. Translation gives CASTSGGMLYNEQFF.

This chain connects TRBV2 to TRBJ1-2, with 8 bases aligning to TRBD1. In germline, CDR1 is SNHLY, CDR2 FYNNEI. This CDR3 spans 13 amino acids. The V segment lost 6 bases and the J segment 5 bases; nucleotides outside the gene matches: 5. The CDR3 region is CASREGQDYGYTF. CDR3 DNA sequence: TGTGCCAGCAGAGAGGGACAGGATTATGGCTACACCTTC.

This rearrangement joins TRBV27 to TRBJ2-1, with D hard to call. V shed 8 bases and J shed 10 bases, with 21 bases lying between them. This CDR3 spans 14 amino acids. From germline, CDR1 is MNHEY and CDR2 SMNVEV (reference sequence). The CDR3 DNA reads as TGTGCCAGCGGTGTACATACCGCCGGAACCGAGCAGTTCTTC. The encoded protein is CASGVHTAGTEQFF.

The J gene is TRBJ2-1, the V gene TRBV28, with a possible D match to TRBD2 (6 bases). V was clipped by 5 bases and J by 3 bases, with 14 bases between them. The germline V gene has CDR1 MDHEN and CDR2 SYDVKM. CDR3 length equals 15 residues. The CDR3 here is CASSNRRGDYNEQFF. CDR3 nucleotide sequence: TGTGCCAGCAGTAACCGGCGGGGAGACTACAATGAGCAGTTCTTC.

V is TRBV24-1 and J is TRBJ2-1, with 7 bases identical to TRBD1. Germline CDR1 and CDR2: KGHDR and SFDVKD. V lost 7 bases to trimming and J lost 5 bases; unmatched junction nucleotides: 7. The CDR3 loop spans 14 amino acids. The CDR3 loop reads CATSPGTANNEQFF. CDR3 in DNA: TGTGCCACCAGCCCCGGGACAGCAAACAATGAGCAGTTCTTC.

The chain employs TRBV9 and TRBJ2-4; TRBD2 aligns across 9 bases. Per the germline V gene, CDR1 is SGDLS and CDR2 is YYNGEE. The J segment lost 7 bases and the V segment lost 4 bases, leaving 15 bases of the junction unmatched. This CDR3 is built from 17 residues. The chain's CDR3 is CASSRASGARSGNIQYF. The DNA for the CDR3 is TGTGCCAGCAGCCGGGCTAGCGGGGCACGGAGTGGGAACATTCAGTACTTC.

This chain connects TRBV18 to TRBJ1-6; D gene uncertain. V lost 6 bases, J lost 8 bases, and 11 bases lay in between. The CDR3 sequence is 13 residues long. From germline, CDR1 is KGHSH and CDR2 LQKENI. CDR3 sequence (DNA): TGTGCCAGCTCCCCGACCGTGGATTCACCCCTCCACTTT. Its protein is CASSPTVDSPLHF.

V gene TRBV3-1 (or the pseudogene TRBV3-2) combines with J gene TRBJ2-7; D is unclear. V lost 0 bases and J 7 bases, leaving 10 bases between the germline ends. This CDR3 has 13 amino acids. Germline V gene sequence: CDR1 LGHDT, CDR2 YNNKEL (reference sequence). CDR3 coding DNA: TGTGCCAGCAGCCAAGAGGGAAGAAGAGAGCAGTACTTC. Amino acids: CASSQEGRREQYF.